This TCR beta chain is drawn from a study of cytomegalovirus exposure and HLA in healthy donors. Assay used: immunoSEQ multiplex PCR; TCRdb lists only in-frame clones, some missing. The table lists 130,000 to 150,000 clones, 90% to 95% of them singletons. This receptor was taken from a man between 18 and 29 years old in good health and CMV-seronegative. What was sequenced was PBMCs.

The CDR3 region is CASSERQGERACGYTF. CDR3 in DNA: TGTGCCAGCAGCGAAAGGCAGGGGGAGCGGGCTTGTGGCTACACCTTC. The gene calls are TRBV21-1 and TRBJ1-2; TRBD1 is the table's D call, not checked against the DNA. TRBV21-1 is shown as a pseudogene. The CDR3 extends over 16 amino acids.